Sequencing of this T cell receptor (beta chain) was carried out in a study of identical twins. This clonotype has at least ten counts. Its target is not known. Study results and caveats: The study found that models underestimated out-of-frame TCR alpha sharing in monozygotic twins.

MiXCR was run by TCRdb on the 5' RACE reads, yielding one entry per CDR3 protein. The sample includes hundreds of thousands of distinct CDR3 sequences, 15% to 20% of them seen just once. The same specimen was also included in a second study, on T cells expressing NK-cell markers. This second study says: Seropositivity for HCMV was found in seven of the eight sequenced donors, with one seronegative.

The sample taken for sequencing was PBMCs. The source of this sequence is a woman aged 18-30 years in good health.

CDR3 amino acids: CASRQGQAYNEQFF. The CDR3 coding sequence is TGTGCCAGCAGGCAGGGACAGGCCTACAATGAGCAGTTCTTC. V gene TRBV12-3 or TRBV12-4 combines with J gene TRBJ2-1, with 8 bases lining up with TRBD1. The CDR3 contains 14 residues. J gave up 2 bases and V 6 bases, and 3 bases lay outside the gene matches.